This T cell receptor (beta chain) was recorded in a study of blood T cells in healthy people across ages. Study results and caveats: Higher naive T cell percentage went strongly together with higher TCR beta diversity. Long-lived donors had more naive CD4+ cells and higher diversity than aged donors. Per million T cells, TCR beta diversity dropped roughly linearly as age increased.

This clonotype was detected a few times. Its antigen is undetermined. The authors ran a second PCR of roughly 6 to 12 cycles using a sample-barcoded 5' primer and a J-beta primer mix. TCRdb ran MiXCR on the 5' RACE reads and lists one entry per CDR3 protein. This table has around 780,000 distinct CDR3 sequences, about 61% appearing once. Donors ranged from roughly 6 to 95 years old and were healthy Caucasians in Russia. The CDR3 has 13 amino acids. Germline V gene sequence: CDR1 LGHDT, CDR2 YNNKEL (reference sequence). The V and J ends lost 3 bases and 6 bases respectively, with 11 bases between them. The chain uses TRBV3-1 and TRBJ1-1; D remains ambiguous. The clonotype comes from a man in his forties in good health. The sample consisted of blood. Written as DNA, the CDR3 is TGTGCCAGCAGCCAGCGGGGATCCCCTGAAGCTTTCTTT. Translated: CASSQRGSPEAFF.